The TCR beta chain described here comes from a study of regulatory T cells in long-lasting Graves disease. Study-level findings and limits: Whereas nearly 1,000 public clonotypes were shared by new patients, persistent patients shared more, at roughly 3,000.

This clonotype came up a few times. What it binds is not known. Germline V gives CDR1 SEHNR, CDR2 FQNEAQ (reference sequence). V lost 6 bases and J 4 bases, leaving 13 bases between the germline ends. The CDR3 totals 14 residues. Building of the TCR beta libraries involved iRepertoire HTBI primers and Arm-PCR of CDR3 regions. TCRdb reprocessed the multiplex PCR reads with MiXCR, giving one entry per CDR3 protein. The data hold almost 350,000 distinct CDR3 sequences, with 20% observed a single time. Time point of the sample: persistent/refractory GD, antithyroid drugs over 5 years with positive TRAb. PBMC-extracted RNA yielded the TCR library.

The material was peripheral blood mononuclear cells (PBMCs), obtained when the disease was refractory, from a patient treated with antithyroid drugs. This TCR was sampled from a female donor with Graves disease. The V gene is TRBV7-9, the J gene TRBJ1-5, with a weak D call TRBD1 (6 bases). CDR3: CASRKTGGNQPQHF. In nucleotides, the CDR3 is TGTGCCAGCAGGAAGACAGGAGGTAATCAGCCCCAGCATTTT.